The rows below give T cell receptor beta chains drawn from one sample of a study of early T cells in non-severe SARS-CoV-2 infection. MiXCR, applied by TCRdb to the 5' RACE reads, yields one record per CDR3 protein. The sample has 30,000 to 35,000 distinct CDR3 sequences, roughly 5.7% seen once; the top ten hold approximately 7.5%. Sample: whole blood. Every receptor here comes from an adult who was a healthcare worker with PCR-confirmed SARS-CoV-2 infection or an uninfected control (not recorded which). Both conserved end residues are part of each CDR3. Each record gives: V gene, clone size, D gene, J gene, CDR3 DNA, CDR3 protein. D genes are given only for firm matches. The size entry is marked missing in some rows and otherwise reads once, few, many or a size class.

V gene: TRBV27; clone size: many; D gene: TRBD2; J gene: TRBJ2-3; CDR3 DNA: TGTGCCAGCAGTTTTAGCGGGGGGCAGTATTTT; CDR3 protein: CASSFSGGQYF
V gene: TRBV4-3; clone size: -; D gene: TRBD1; J gene: TRBJ2-7; CDR3 DNA: TGCGCCAGCAGCCAAGACCCCAGGGGGCGGGAGCAGTACTTC; CDR3 protein: CASSQDPRGREQYF
V gene: TRBV7-9; clone size: many; D gene: TRBD2; J gene: TRBJ2-1; CDR3 DNA: TGTGCCAGCATCCCTCTTGGGGGGGGACCCAATGAGCAGTTCTTC; CDR3 protein: CASIPLGGGPNEQFF
V gene: TRBV29-1; clone size: many; D gene: -; J gene: TRBJ2-2; CDR3 DNA: TGCAGCGTGTTCTCAGGGTCCGGCACCGGGGAGCTGTTTTTT; CDR3 protein: CSVFSGSGTGELFF
V gene: TRBV6-1; clone size: many; D gene: -; J gene: TRBJ1-2; CDR3 DNA: TGTGCCAGCAGTGAAGCGGCGCCTAAGTATGGCTACACCTTC; CDR3 protein: CASSEAAPKYGYTF
V gene: TRBV30; clone size: many; D gene: TRBD1; J gene: TRBJ1-1; CDR3 DNA: TGTGCCTGGAGCGCGGACAGGAGGGGGGAAGCTTTCTTT; CDR3 protein: CAWSADRRGEAFF
V gene: TRBV12-3/TRBV12-4; clone size: many; D gene: -; J gene: TRBJ2-7; CDR3 DNA: TGTGCCAGCAGTTCCCGCCGGGACGGATCCTACGAGCAGTACTTC; CDR3 protein: CASSSRRDGSYEQYF
V gene: TRBV3-1; clone size: few; D gene: TRBD1; J gene: TRBJ2-7; CDR3 DNA: TGTGCCAGCAGCCAAGCTAAGGGACAGTCGGCCGGCGAGCAGTACTTC; CDR3 protein: CASSQAKGQSAGEQYF
V gene: TRBV12-3/TRBV12-4; clone size: many; D gene: -; J gene: TRBJ2-5; CDR3 DNA: TGTGCCAGCAGTTTTGGAGAAGAGACCCAGTACTTC; CDR3 protein: CASSFGEETQYF
V gene: TRBV5-4; clone size: many; D gene: TRBD1; J gene: TRBJ2-5; CDR3 DNA: TGTGCCAGCAGCTTGTCCCTGGGACAGCTAGCCGTCGGGACCCAGTACTTC; CDR3 protein: CASSLSLGQLAVGTQYF
V gene: TRBV28; clone size: many; D gene: TRBD2; J gene: TRBJ2-7; CDR3 DNA: TGTGCCAGCAGTTTATGGCAGGGAGGGCCCTCCTACGAGCAGTACTTC; CDR3 protein: CASSLWQGGPSYEQYF
V gene: TRBV12-3/TRBV12-4; clone size: many; D gene: -; J gene: TRBJ1-4; CDR3 DNA: TGTGCCAGCAGTTCTGGGGGGGGGAATGAAAAACTGTTTTTT; CDR3 protein: CASSSGGGNEKLFF
V gene: TRBV29-1; clone size: -; D gene: TRBD2; J gene: TRBJ2-2; CDR3 DNA: TGCAGCGTTGAAGACCCCTTAGCGGGGGTCACCGGGGAGCTGTTTTTT; CDR3 protein: CSVEDPLAGVTGELFF
V gene: TRBV5-5; clone size: many; D gene: -; J gene: TRBJ2-5; CDR3 DNA: TGTGCCAGCAGCTTCGGTGCGGGACAAGAGACCCAGTACTTC; CDR3 protein: CASSFGAGQETQYF
V gene: TRBV5-4; clone size: many; D gene: -; J gene: TRBJ2-2; CDR3 DNA: TGTGCCAGCAGCGCGGGACAGAAGAACACCGGGGAGCTGTTTTTT; CDR3 protein: CASSAGQKNTGELFF
V gene: TRBV7-2; clone size: many; D gene: TRBD1; J gene: TRBJ2-6; CDR3 DNA: TGTGCCAGCAGTTCGGACAGGGCTTCTGGGGCCAACGTCCTGACTTTC; CDR3 protein: CASSSDRASGANVLTF
V gene: TRBV7-2; clone size: many; D gene: TRBD2; J gene: TRBJ2-2; CDR3 DNA: TGTGCCAGCAGCCGAGGACTAGCGGGGGGGAAATCTACCGGGGAGCTGTTTTTT; CDR3 protein: CASSRGLAGGKSTGELFF
V gene: TRBV3-1; clone size: -; D gene: TRBD1; J gene: TRBJ2-5; CDR3 DNA: TGTGCCAGCAGCCAAGATCAAGGGGACAGGGATTTCCGAGAGACCCAGTACTTC; CDR3 protein: CASSQDQGDRDFRETQYF
V gene: TRBV20-1; clone size: many; D gene: -; J gene: TRBJ2-6; CDR3 DNA: TGCAGTGCTAGAGATCGAAACGGGGCCAACGTCCTGACTTTC; CDR3 protein: CSARDRNGANVLTF
V gene: TRBV9; clone size: many; D gene: TRBD1; J gene: TRBJ1-1; CDR3 DNA: TGTGCCAGCAGCGTAGGGACAGGGATGGACACTGAAGCTTTCTTT; CDR3 protein: CASSVGTGMDTEAFF
V gene: TRBV6-1; clone size: many; D gene: TRBD1; J gene: TRBJ1-1; CDR3 DNA: TGTGCCAGCAGTGAAGCCGGCCGACAGGGGGACACTGAAGTTTTCTTT; CDR3 protein: CASSEAGRQGDTEVFF
V gene: TRBV12-3/TRBV12-4; clone size: many; D gene: TRBD2; J gene: TRBJ2-2; CDR3 DNA: TGTGCCAGCAGGCCGGGAGGCAGCACCGGGGAGCTGTTTTTT; CDR3 protein: CASRPGGSTGELFF
V gene: TRBV5-6; clone size: many; D gene: TRBD1; J gene: TRBJ1-6; CDR3 DNA: TGTGCCAGCAGACGGGACAGCAGCTCCTATAATTCACCCCTCCACTTT; CDR3 protein: CASRRDSSSYNSPLHF
V gene: TRBV30; clone size: many; D gene: -; J gene: TRBJ1-6; CDR3 DNA: TGTGCCTGGACCCTCCTTCAGGCGGCCAATTCACCCCTCCACTTT; CDR3 protein: CAWTLLQAANSPLHF
V gene: TRBV10-3; clone size: -; D gene: -; J gene: TRBJ1-5; CDR3 DNA: TGTGCCATCAGCGAAGGGGTGGGCAATCAGCCCCAGCATTTT; CDR3 protein: CAISEGVGNQPQHF
V gene: TRBV10-2; clone size: few; D gene: TRBD2; J gene: TRBJ2-5; CDR3 DNA: TGCGCCAGCAGTGGGTTGGCTAGCGGGGGGGGTGCGGCAGAGACCCAGTACTTC; CDR3 protein: CASSGLASGGGAAETQYF
V gene: TRBV27; clone size: few; D gene: -; J gene: TRBJ2-7; CDR3 DNA: TGTGCCAGCAGTTTGGGAGAGGGGACCTACGAGCAGTACTTC; CDR3 protein: CASSLGEGTYEQYF
V gene: TRBV4-3; clone size: many; D gene: -; J gene: TRBJ2-1; CDR3 DNA: TGCGCCAGCAGCCAAGATATAGAGAGAGAGGCCTACAATGAGCAGTTCTTC; CDR3 protein: CASSQDIEREAYNEQFF
V gene: TRBV4-2; clone size: many; D gene: TRBD1; J gene: TRBJ2-2; CDR3 DNA: TGTGCCAGCAGCCCGGGACAGACGAACACCGGGGAGCTGTTTTTT; CDR3 protein: CASSPGQTNTGELFF
V gene: TRBV11-2; clone size: -; D gene: -; J gene: TRBJ2-1; CDR3 DNA: TGTGCCAGCAGCTTATCCGGGGGCAATCGCTACAATGAGCAGTTCTTC; CDR3 protein: CASSLSGGNRYNEQFF
V gene: TRBV18; clone size: many; D gene: TRBD2; J gene: TRBJ2-1; CDR3 DNA: TGTGCCAGCTCACCACCTAGCGGGACCGACAATGAGCAGTTCTTC; CDR3 protein: CASSPPSGTDNEQFF
V gene: TRBV19; clone size: many; D gene: TRBD1; J gene: TRBJ2-5; CDR3 DNA: TGTGCCAGTAGTATACGGACAGGGAGAGGCCAAGAGACCCAGTACTTC; CDR3 protein: CASSIRTGRGQETQYF
V gene: TRBV6-5; clone size: few; D gene: -; J gene: TRBJ1-5; CDR3 DNA: TGTGCCAGGAAATTGGGTCAGCCCCAGCATTTT; CDR3 protein: CARKLGQPQHF
V gene: TRBV11-2; clone size: many; D gene: -; J gene: TRBJ2-7; CDR3 DNA: TGTGCCAGCAGCTTAGACCGGACGGAATCCTACGAGCAGTACTTC; CDR3 protein: CASSLDRTESYEQYF
V gene: TRBV5-1; clone size: many; D gene: TRBD1; J gene: TRBJ1-1; CDR3 DNA: TGCGCCAGCAGCCTCGGACAGGGCCGTGAAGCTTTCTTT; CDR3 protein: CASSLGQGREAFF
V gene: TRBV29-1; clone size: few; D gene: TRBD1; J gene: TRBJ2-5; CDR3 DNA: TGCAGCTTACGACAGGGGCAAGAGACCCAGTACTTC; CDR3 protein: CSLRQGQETQYF
V gene: TRBV30; clone size: many; D gene: -; J gene: TRBJ1-6; CDR3 DNA: TGTGCCTGGAGTGTACGCGGCAGCGGTTCACCCCTCCACTTT; CDR3 protein: CAWSVRGSGSPLHF
V gene: TRBV7-8; clone size: medium-sized; D gene: -; J gene: TRBJ1-3; CDR3 DNA: TGTGCCAGCAGCTTAGGGACCCCCTCTGGAAACACCATATATTTT; CDR3 protein: CASSLGTPSGNTIYF
V gene: TRBV10-3; clone size: many; D gene: -; J gene: TRBJ1-6; CDR3 DNA: TGTGCCATCAGGGCAGAGAATAATTCACCCCTCCACTTT; CDR3 protein: CAIRAENNSPLHF
V gene: TRBV12-3/TRBV12-4; clone size: many; D gene: TRBD1; J gene: TRBJ1-2; CDR3 DNA: TGTGCCAGCAGTCCAAGCCGGACAGGGCTCAACTATGGCTACACCTTC; CDR3 protein: CASSPSRTGLNYGYTF
V gene: TRBV30; clone size: few; D gene: -; J gene: TRBJ2-7; CDR3 DNA: TGTGCCTGGAGTGCACAGAAGGTAAACGAGCAGTACTTC; CDR3 protein: CAWSAQKVNEQYF
V gene: TRBV30; clone size: once; D gene: TRBD1; J gene: TRBJ1-2; CDR3 DNA: TGTGCCTGGAGTCTCCGCCCGGACAGGGTATATGGCTACACCTTC; CDR3 protein: CAWSLRPDRVYGYTF
V gene: TRBV5-5; clone size: -; D gene: -; J gene: TRBJ2-3; CDR3 DNA: TGTGCCAGCAGCTTGGAAGGGAGTCGGGCAGATACGCAGTATTTT; CDR3 protein: CASSLEGSRADTQYF
V gene: TRBV27; clone size: many; D gene: -; J gene: TRBJ1-6; CDR3 DNA: TGTGCCAGCAGGCCCACCTCCATGGGGGTATATAATTCACCCCTCCACTTT; CDR3 protein: CASRPTSMGVYNSPLHF
V gene: TRBV4-1; clone size: many; D gene: -; J gene: TRBJ1-4; CDR3 DNA: TGCGCCAGCAGCCAGGGTGTCGGACGGCTTAATGAAAAACTGTTTTTT; CDR3 protein: CASSQGVGRLNEKLFF
V gene: TRBV6-5; clone size: many; D gene: TRBD1; J gene: TRBJ2-3; CDR3 DNA: TGTGCCAGCAGTTACCAACAGGGGGCCGCAGATACGCAGTATTTT; CDR3 protein: CASSYQQGAADTQYF
V gene: TRBV12-3/TRBV12-4; clone size: few; D gene: TRBD1; J gene: TRBJ1-2; CDR3 DNA: TGTGCCAGCAGTTTGTTGGACAGGGAGGCCTATGGCTACACCTTC; CDR3 protein: CASSLLDREAYGYTF
V gene: TRBV7-9; clone size: many; D gene: -; J gene: TRBJ1-1; CDR3 DNA: TGTGCCAGCAGCCCCTATGTGTTAATTAAACGAGAAGCTTTCTTT; CDR3 protein: CASSPYVLIKREAFF
V gene: TRBV12-3/TRBV12-4; clone size: many; D gene: TRBD2; J gene: TRBJ2-5; CDR3 DNA: TGTGCCAGCAGCCACGGGACTAGCGGACAAGAGACCCAGTACTTC; CDR3 protein: CASSHGTSGQETQYF
V gene: TRBV2; clone size: many; D gene: -; J gene: TRBJ2-2; CDR3 DNA: TGTGCCAGCAGTGGCCAGGGGAGCACCGGGGAGCTGTTTTTT; CDR3 protein: CASSGQGSTGELFF
V gene: TRBV11-3; clone size: many; D gene: -; J gene: TRBJ2-5; CDR3 DNA: TGTGCCAGCAGCCCGGACGGCCCTTCAGAGACCCAGTACTTC; CDR3 protein: CASSPDGPSETQYF
V gene: TRBV10-3; clone size: many; D gene: -; J gene: TRBJ2-7; CDR3 DNA: TGTGCCATCGGGTGGCGGGAATACGAGCAGTACTTC; CDR3 protein: CAIGWREYEQYF
V gene: TRBV30; clone size: -; D gene: TRBD2; J gene: TRBJ2-5; CDR3 DNA: TGTGCCTGGAGTCGGACTAGCGGGGAGTACCAAGAGACCCAGTACTTC; CDR3 protein: CAWSRTSGEYQETQYF
V gene: TRBV9; clone size: few; D gene: TRBD2; J gene: TRBJ2-3; CDR3 DNA: TGTGCCAGCAGCGTAGGACTAGCTAGCACAGATACGCAGTATTTT; CDR3 protein: CASSVGLASTDTQYF